This T cell receptor (beta chain) was identified in a study of shared clonotypes between healthy human individuals (TCRdb year 2020). Study-level background: The cohort included three men and two women between 18 and 49 years of age. To estimate repertoire size and how much clonotype sharing occurs between individuals, the study deeply sequenced the blood TCR repertoires of roughly 5 healthy adults. For each donor, CD4 naive and CD4 memory were each given three plates, CD8 naive was given two plates, and CD8 memory was given one plate. To increase sequencing depth and limit assay-specific biases, different laboratories used diverse techniques to prepare libraries and sequence TCR repertoires. Per donor, leukapheresis produced somewhere between about 0.94 and 10 billion PBMCs.

What the study reported, not specific to this receptor: Across four donors, approximately 5% of naive CD4, around 3.5% of naive CD8, 2.3% of memory CD4, and approximately 0.4% of memory CD8 clonotypes were shared. Rarefaction of sorted-subset datasets indicated incomplete sequencing despite the large sequencing depth. Higher generation probabilities were observed for clonotypes shared by all four sorted-subset donors than for non-shared clonotypes. Because the study included only a small number of donors, the genetic and exposure-history diversity represented was limited. Pairwise subsampling led to the expectation that sequencing depth would affect the degree of clonotype sharing among donors. Sampling was restricted to blood, and TCR repertoires in tissues likely differ from the TCR repertoires found in blood. Naive subsets generally had larger estimated clonotype richness than memory subsets did.

In regard to this clone: Its antigen is not yet known. No much larger clone is present one base from it, and per-base qualities are unavailable.

CDR1 and CDR2 were assigned from the germline V gene as SGHTA and FQGTGA. The CDR3 sequence holds 15 residues, the cysteine and phenylalanine included. Just the 45-base CDR3 DNA is kept, in frame starting at base 1. Cut back by 3 bases and 0 bases, the V and J ends lie 9 bases apart. CD8 naive samples were obtained by positive selection for CCR7 among CD45RO-negative cells, yielding a CD45RA+CCR7+ population from which TemRA cells were excluded. The donors were healthy, HIV-negative adults who had no recently reported acute infections or vaccinations. All donors were Caucasian adults living in Nashville, Tennessee, USA. After blood collection by leukapheresis, PBMCs were isolated using Ficoll-Histopaque density gradient centrifugation and then cryopreserved in the vapor phase of liquid nitrogen. Purity and quantity of every magnetically sorted T cell population were checked by analytical flow cytometry. Genomic DNA was isolated from each sorted fraction and quantified by UV absorbance on a Nanodrop 2000c.

Using the deep immunoSEQ assay, TCR CDR3 regions were amplified from genomic DNA by multiplex PCR. Extracted genomic DNA from each cell subset was spread evenly across all wells of several immunoSEQ 96-well plates, with each plate serving as a replicate. For sorted subsets, each replicate PCR was loaded with 200 ng genomic DNA, equivalent to approximately 33,000 T cell genomes. The purified libraries were quantified using a Qubit 3.0 fluorometer, sized with a Bioanalyzer 2100, and then quantified again using the KAPA Library Quantification kit. A separate single-read 150-cycle Illumina NextSeq 550 flow cell was used to sequence each immunoSEQ 96-well plate. The paper's data handling went like this. Because the immunoSEQ output held only junctional sequences and lacked quality scores, the filtering could not match the filtering applied to full-length reads. Sequences were annotated with PyIR, a Python wrapper for IgBLAST v1.9, using IMGT germline references to assign V/J genes and CDR3. Reads were removed for weak V/J assignments (E-value above 1e-6), missing CDR3, stop codons, out-of-frame junctions, or ambiguous translated residues. A V3J clonotype was defined by an identical inferred V gene, J gene, and CDR3 amino acid sequence. To compute the percentage overlap between repertoires, the number of shared unique clonotypes was divided by the size of the smaller repertoire. Richness of each repertoire was evaluated using RTK rarefaction, the Chao1 estimator, and Recon v2.1 estimates of unobserved clonotypes. For all TCRbeta clonotypes obtained by the gDNA method from a few donors, generation probabilities were computed with OLGA. TCRdb's version of the immuneACCESS table is confined to in-frame rearrangements and falls short of the full clone set. An unresolved V gene accounts for under half of the shortfall where checked; the remainder is of unknown origin. Clone size and the V and J calls come from that table; the DNA yielded D and trimming. The sample table records about 1,800,000 clones; roughly 95% of these occur just once. The ten most abundant clones make up 0.9% to 1.5% of the sample.

Sequenced input: naive CD8+ T cells sorted from blood. Per the publication, the cell subset or site label means: CD45RA+CCR7+. Recombination connected TRBV7-3 to TRBJ2-1; TRBD2 is perhaps the D gene, given 5 matching bases. The source of this sequence is a man between 18 and 29 years old in good health. The CDR3: CASSFGLSSYNEQFF. At the DNA level, the sequence is TGTGCCAGCAGCTTCGGACTGAGCTCCTACAATGAGCAGTTCTTC.